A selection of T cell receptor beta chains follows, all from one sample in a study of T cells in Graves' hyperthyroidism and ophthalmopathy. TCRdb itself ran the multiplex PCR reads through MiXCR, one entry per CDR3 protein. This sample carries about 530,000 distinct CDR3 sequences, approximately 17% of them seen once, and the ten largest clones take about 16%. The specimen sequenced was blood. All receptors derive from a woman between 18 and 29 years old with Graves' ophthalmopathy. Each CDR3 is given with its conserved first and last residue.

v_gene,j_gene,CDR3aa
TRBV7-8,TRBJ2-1,CASSLPTSGSVGEQFF
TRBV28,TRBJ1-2,CASSLLRTGFHGYTF
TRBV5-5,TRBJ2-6,CASSQGASGANVLTF
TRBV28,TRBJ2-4,CASQTGGQAKNIQYF
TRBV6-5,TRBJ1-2,CANSYGGTYGYTF
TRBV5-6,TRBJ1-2,CASSPKGRGTSYGYTF
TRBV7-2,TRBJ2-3,CASSMLAGPTDTQYF
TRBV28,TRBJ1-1,CASSPPSGNTEAFF
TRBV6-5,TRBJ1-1,CASSYSPGSGTEAFF
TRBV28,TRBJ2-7,CASSLREVYEQYF
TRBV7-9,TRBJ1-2,CASSLDRFGDGYTF